These 22 T cell receptor beta chains were all obtained from the same sample, sequenced in a study of early T cells in non-severe SARS-CoV-2 infection. MiXCR, applied by TCRdb to the 5' RACE reads, yields one record per CDR3 protein. The sample lists 63,000 or so distinct CDR3 sequences; about an eighth were seen once. This specimen was whole blood, taken at baseline. These receptor sequences come from an adult who was a healthcare worker with PCR-confirmed SARS-CoV-2 infection or an uninfected control (not recorded which).

There are a few counts of this clonotype. The rearrangement joins TRBV20-1 to TRBJ1-5; D remains ambiguous. The CDR3 is 14 amino acids. Trimming removed 4 bases at V and 6 bases at J, with 16 bases between. From germline, CDR1 is DFQATT and CDR2 SNEGSKA (reference sequence). The CDR3 spells CSAKSDGEVQPQHF. The CDR3 DNA reads TGCAGTGCTAAGTCGGACGGGGAGGTTCAGCCCCAGCATTTT.

This clonotype was counted a few times. The gene calls are TRBV29-1 and TRBJ2-6; TRBD1 might be the D (6 bases). Looked up from germline, CDR1 is SQVTM and CDR2 is ANQGSEA. The CDR3 is 15 residues long. Trimming removed 5 bases at V and 1 base at J, with 12 bases between. CDR3 sequence reads: CSVRTENSGANVLTF. DNA of the CDR3: TGCAGCGTTCGGACAGAAAATTCTGGGGCCAACGTCCTGACTTTC. The full variable domain, its missing parts supplied by reference TRBV29-1 and TRBJ2-6, is SAVISQKPSRDICQRGTSLTIQCQVDSQVTMMFWYRQQPGQSLTLIATANQGSEATYESGFVIDKFPISRPNLTFSTLTVSNMSPEDSSIYLCSVRTENSGANVLTFGAGSRLTVL.

The chain is built from TRBV28 and TRBJ2-7, with 7 bases aligning to TRBD2. The CDR3 is made up of 15 amino acids. The germline gives CDR1 MDHEN, CDR2 SYDVKM. V lost 4 bases, J lost 0 bases, and 6 bases stayed unmatched. As DNA, the CDR3 is TGTGCCAGCAGTTATATTAGGACTAGCTCCTACGAGCAGTACTTC. Encoded protein: CASSYIRTSSYEQYF.

The chain couples TRBV10-2 to TRBJ1-5; D remains unclear. The V gene's germline CDR1 is WSHSY and CDR2 SAAADI. This CDR3 spans 13 amino acids. The V gene lost 4 bases and the J gene lost 0 bases, with 4 bases spanning the gap. The CDR3 sequence: CASSVGSNQPQHF. The CDR3 DNA reads TGCGCCAGCAGTGTGGGTAGCAATCAGCCCCAGCATTTT.

The CDR3 coding sequence is TGTGCCAGCAGCTGGGGGCGGAACACCGGGGAGCTGTTTTTT. Protein: CASSWGRNTGELFF. This chain links TRBV7-3 with TRBJ2-2; D perhaps matches TRBD1 (6 bases). V lost 4 bases to trimming and J lost 1 base, with 7 bases between them. CDR1 and CDR2 from the germline V gene are SGHTA and FQGTGA. CDR3 length: 14 residues. Complete variable domain (other parts from reference TRBV7-3 and TRBJ2-2): GAGVSQTPSNKVTEKGKYVELRCDPISGHTALYWYRQSLGQGPEFLIYFQGTGAADDSGLPNDRFFAVRPEGSVSTLKIQRTERGDSAVYLCASSWGRNTGELFFGEGSRLTVL.

The J gene is TRBJ2-3, the V gene TRBV24-1; possible D gene TRBD2, 6 bases. Germline V lookup: CDR1 KGHDR, CDR2 SFDVKD. The CDR3 length is 15 residues. V shed 7 bases and J shed 4 bases, with 17 bases lying between them. The chain's CDR3 is CATSDPGPSADTQYF. CDR3 sequence (DNA): TGTGCCACCAGCGATCCGGGACCTAGCGCAGATACGCAGTATTTT.

This clonotype has more than one count but fewer than ten. The chain has TRBV5-4 and TRBJ2-7; D is perhaps TRBD1 (6 bases). The V end was cut by 0 bases, the J end by 2 bases, with 9 bases between. CDR3 length equals 14 residues. The germline V gene has CDR1 SGHNT and CDR2 YYREEE (reference sequence). The chain's CDR3 is CASSLGGTPYEQYF. The CDR3 DNA reads TGTGCCAGCAGCTTGGGTGGGACACCCTACGAGCAGTACTTC.

The chain uses TRBV5-4 and TRBJ2-1, with 7 positions matching TRBD2. V dropped 6 bases and J dropped 8; count of bases not matched to a gene: 11. Germline loops: CDR1 SGHNT, CDR2 YYREEE (reference sequence). There are 14 residues in the CDR3. The CDR3 loop reads CASTGGRSGDEQFF. Written as DNA, the CDR3 is TGTGCCAGCACGGGAGGTCGATCGGGTGATGAGCAGTTCTTC.

The chain joins TRBV29-1 to TRBJ2-7; D is ambiguous. Between the trimmed V and J ends, which lost 0 bases and 4 bases, there was a span of 16 bases. From germline, CDR1 is SQVTM and CDR2 ANQGSEA. The CDR3 runs 15 residues. The CDR3: CSVEDFGSSEYEQYF. The DNA of the CDR3 is TGCAGCGTTGAAGATTTTGGCAGTTCAGAATACGAGCAGTACTTC.

In its sample, this clonotype was seen many times. The chain links TRBV24-1 to TRBJ2-3; 7 nucleotides align to TRBD2. Trimming removed 7 bases from V and 3 bases from J; junction bases left unmatched: 12. This CDR3 comprises 16 residues. In germline, CDR1 is KGHDR, CDR2 SFDVKD. In DNA form, the CDR3 reads TGTGCCACCAGCTCCATCTGGGGGGGAGAGACAGATACGCAGTATTTT. Its translation: CATSSIWGGETDTQYF.

This clonotype was detected ten times or more. This sequence joins TRBV20-1 and TRBJ2-7; possibly TRBD1 or TRBD2 for D (5 bases each). CDR1 and CDR2 from the germline V gene are DFQATT and SNEGSKA (reference sequence). V lost 5 bases to trimming and J lost 3 bases, with 8 bases between them. The CDR3 runs to 11 residues. The CDR3 DNA sequence: TGCAGTGCTGGGACCGTCTACGAGCAGTACTTC. It is translated as CSAGTVYEQYF.

In this sample, this clonotype turned up many times. The genes are TRBV30 and TRBJ2-3; 7 bases align to TRBD1. This CDR3 has 16 residues. V lost 1 base, J lost 0 bases, and 7 bases stayed unmatched. The germline V gene encodes CDR1 GTSNPN and CDR2 SVGIG (reference sequence). The CDR3 sequence: CAWSGPGGDSTDTQYF. The CDR3 DNA is TGTGCCTGGAGTGGCCCAGGGGGAGATAGCACAGATACGCAGTATTTT.

This clonotype was counted between two and nine times. The chain combines TRBV7-9 with TRBJ1-6; D is ambiguous. V was trimmed by 5 bases and J by 15 bases, leaving 11 bases between them. The germline V gene encodes CDR1 SEHNR and CDR2 FQNEAQ (reference sequence). The CDR3 is 11 amino acids. CDR3 amino acids: CASSNGGILHF. CDR3 DNA: TGTGCCAGCAGCAACGGCGGCATCCTCCACTTT.

V and J are TRBV28 and TRBJ1-2; TRBD1 might be the D (6 bases). Between the trimmed V and J ends, which lost 5 bases and 8 bases, there was a span of 9 bases. The CDR3 has 11 amino acids. Germline CDR1 MDHEN, CDR2 SYDVKM. CDR3 region: CASSGGGGYTF. The DNA for the CDR3 is TGTGCCAGCAGTGGGGGCGGAGGCTACACCTTC.

The chain uses TRBV7-2 and TRBJ2-5; 8 bases map to TRBD2. V shed 2 bases and J 0 bases; nucleotides not matched to a gene: 5. Germline lookup yields CDR1 SGHTA and CDR2 FQGNSA. The CDR3 runs to 16 residues. The DNA for the CDR3 is TGTGCCAGCAGCTTATTGGTAGCGGGGTACCAAGAGACCCAGTACTTC. This encodes CASSLLVAGYQETQYF. Supplemented by reference TRBV7-2 and TRBJ2-5, the full variable domain reads GAGVSQSPSNKVTEKGKDVELRCDPISGHTALYWYRQSLGQGLEFLIYFQGNSAPDKSGLPSDRFSAERTGGSVSTLTIQRTQQEDSAVYLCASSLLVAGYQETQYFGPGTRLLVL.

This clonotype was counted a few times. J is TRBJ2-7 and V is TRBV12-3 or TRBV12-4; 10 nucleotides agree with TRBD1. The CDR3 contains 14 residues. V gave up 4 bases and J gave up 3 bases; unmatched junction bases: 3. The CDR3 DNA is TGTGCCAGCAGTTCGGGACAGGGGTACTACGAGCAGTACTTC. Translated: CASSSGQGYYEQYF.

The chain couples TRBV10-3 to TRBJ2-3; D not resolved. The CDR3 is made up of 14 amino acids. The V gene lost 2 bases and the J gene lost 3 bases, with 9 bases spanning the gap. Germline loops: CDR1 ENHRY, CDR2 SYGVKD. In nucleotides, the CDR3 is TGTGCCATCAGTGAGATACGTGCGACAGATACGCAGTATTTT. This codes for CAISEIRATDTQYF.

This clonotype came up a few times. At one end, the junction sequence differs from germline, possibly due to a read error. This chain uses TRBV7-7 with TRBJ2-2, with D possibly being TRBD2 (5 bases). The CDR3 contains 14 residues. The germline gives CDR1 SSHAT, CDR2 FNYEAQ (reference sequence). CDR3 nucleotides: TGTGCTAGCAGCCTAGCTACGAACACCGGGGAGCTGTTTTTT. It codes for CASSLATNTGELFF.

The chain uses TRBV2 and TRBJ2-5; 7 bases are a match to TRBD1. The CDR3 spans 12 residues. Trimming removed 4 bases from V and 9 bases from J; junction bases left unmatched: 5. Per germline, CDR1 SNHLY and CDR2 FYNNEI. The CDR3 loop is CASSGQGSAQYF. In DNA, the CDR3 is TGTGCCAGCAGTGGACAGGGTAGCGCCCAGTACTTC.

This clonotype has only a few counts. The chain is built from TRBV25-1 and TRBJ2-5; D perhaps matches TRBD2 (5 bases). V was clipped by 1 base and J by 2 bases, with 8 bases between them. Germline lookup yields CDR1 MGHDK and CDR2 SYGVNS. CDR3 length: 14 residues. CDR3 DNA sequence: TGTGCCAGCAGTGAATCCGGCGGGCAAGAGACCCAGTACTTC. Translated: CASSESGGQETQYF.

This clonotype was seen ten or more times. This chain joins TRBV7-3 and TRBJ1-1; D is uncertain. CDR1 and CDR2 from the germline V gene are SGHTA and FQGTGA. V was clipped by 6 bases and J by 0 bases, with 8 bases between them. The CDR3 length is 13 residues. This CDR3 is CASRGSMNTEAFF. The CDR3 DNA sequence: TGTGCCAGCAGGGGAAGCATGAACACTGAAGCTTTCTTT.

Details on this clonotype: The CDR3 end shows no conserved phenylalanine or tryptophan, and so a read error is likely. The chain uses TRBV18 and TRBJ1-6; D unclear. Between the trimmed V and J ends, which lost 1 base and 7 bases, there was a span of 8 bases. Germline loops: CDR1 KGHSH, CDR2 LQKENI. This CDR3 has 14 residues. CDR3 nucleotides: TGTGCCAGCTCACCACGCCAGAAGAATTCACCCCTCCACCTT. Translation: CASSPRQKNSPLHL.